This T cell receptor (beta chain) was sequenced for a study of blood T cell repertoires in COVID-19. The length of the CDR3 is 15 residues. The V gene end was trimmed by 6 bases and the J gene end by 3 bases; junction bases not matched to a gene: 11. The germline gives CDR1 LNHDA, CDR2 SQIVND (reference sequence). Those who participated ranged in age from roughly 18 to 90 years and resided in approximately 23 US areas. This table comes from immunoSEQ multiplex PCR, and its TCRdb copy is limited to in-frame clones, with some not included. The sample holds roughly 180,000 clones; about four fifths are singletons and the top ten take more than 9.5%.

The sequenced material came from PBMCs or T cells enriched from blood (not recorded which). The receptor was isolated from a man in his fifties who had recovered from COVID-19. This sequence joins TRBV19 and TRBJ2-7; 7 bases align to TRBD1. CDR3: CASSIRRQGHYEQYF. The CDR3 DNA reads as TGTGCCAGTAGCATTAGACGACAGGGCCACTACGAGCAGTACTTC.